This entry concerns a single T cell receptor beta chain. Its antigen remains unidentified. CDR1 and CDR2 (germline): SNHLY, FYNNEI. V trimming: 4 bases; J trimming: 1 base; junction bases outside the gene matches: 0. The CDR3 is made up of 13 amino acids. This entry is derived from a study of T cells in localized non-small cell lung cancer. Study-wide findings and caveats: Exceeding tumor, uninvolved adjacent lung had the highest T cell clonality. A denser population of T cells in blood accompanied longer overall survival. Appearance in adjacent lung was seen for a median around 58 of the top 100 tumor clones. Because researchers sequenced only one region of the tumor, heterogeneity is still possible.

Generated by immunoSEQ multiplex PCR, the TCRdb table keeps only in-frame clones and is missing some. The sample lists about 77,000 clones; around 90% were seen once. This specimen consisted of peripheral blood, obtained before any cancer treatment. The receptor's source is a woman between 40 and 69 years old with stage I squamous cell lung carcinoma. This chain connects TRBV2 to TRBJ2-5, with TRBD1 matching 7 bases. CDR3 nucleotides: TGTGCCAGCAGTGGGGACAGCCAAGAGACCCAGTACTTC. Encoded protein: CASSGDSQETQYF. Complete variable domain (other parts from reference TRBV2 and TRBJ2-5): EPEVTQTPSHQVTQMGQEVILRCVPISNHLYFYWYRQILGQKVEFLVSFYNNEISEKSEIFDDQFSVERPDGSNFTLKIRSTKLEDSAMYFCASSGDSQETQYFGPGTRLLVL.